This T cell receptor beta chain originates from a study of blood T cell repertoires in COVID-19. Study as a whole: Acute-phase and convalescent COVID-19 samples originated in the United States, Italy and Spain. The cDNA or gDNA used as material had been derived from T cells, B-cell-depleted T cells, or PBMCs.

Under the authors' procedure: Reference gene primers were amplified, and this amplification served to estimate nucleated cell counts. The data were produced by immunoSEQ multiplex PCR, yet TCRdb's version contains in-frame clones alone and is incomplete. The DNA was the basis for D and trimming; V, J and clone size are from that table. The table records some 150,000 clones, approximately 92% of them present only once. For this clone: This sample includes further DNA sequences coding for the same CDR3.

The ends were cut back, 3 bases at V and 0 bases at J, with 9 bases in the middle. Germline assignment: CDR1 GTSNPN and CDR2 SVGIG (reference sequence). The CDR3 has 14 residues. V and J are TRBV30 and TRBJ1-5, with D possibly matching TRBD1 (5 bases). The TCR originated in a woman aged 40 to 50 with acute or convalescent COVID-19. Sequencing input: peripheral blood. This chain's CDR3 is CAWSEGDSNQPQHF. The CDR3 bases are TGTGCCTGGAGCGAAGGGGATAGCAATCAGCCCCAGCATTTT.